This paragraph covers one T cell receptor (beta chain) sequence. Its antigen is not known. Germline trimming cut 6 bases from V and 4 bases from J; bases unmatched to any gene: 28. Germline CDR1 reads MDHEN; CDR2 reads SYDVKM. The CDR3 loop spans 23 amino acids. The data were taken from a study of T cell responses to AZD1222 COVID-19 vaccine. Study-wide results and caveats: Close to half of spike-specific TCRs reportedly recognize unmutated variant regions.

Sequencing used immunoSEQ multiplex PCR; TCRdb keeps in-frame clones, though not all of them. The sample includes 130,000 to 150,000 clones, 85% to 95% seen only once; the top ten take more than 10%. The receptor's source is an adult who had recovered from COVID-19. Sequencing used peripheral blood, obtained after recovery from COVID-19. The chain employs TRBV28 and TRBJ2-1, with 12 bases lining up with TRBD2. The CDR3 bases are TGTGCCAGCAGCCCTAGCGGGAGGGCTTTAGCGCACCCAGCCACCCGCCATTACAATGAGCAGTTCTTC. Encoded protein: CASSPSGRALAHPATRHYNEQFF. The whole variable domain, remainder taken from reference TRBV28 and TRBJ2-1, is DVKVTQSSRYLVKRTGEKVFLECVQDMDHENMFWYRQDPGLGLRLIYFSYDVKMKEKGDIPEGYSVSREKKERFSLILESASTNQTSMYLCASSPSGRALAHPATRHYNEQFFGPGTRLTVL.